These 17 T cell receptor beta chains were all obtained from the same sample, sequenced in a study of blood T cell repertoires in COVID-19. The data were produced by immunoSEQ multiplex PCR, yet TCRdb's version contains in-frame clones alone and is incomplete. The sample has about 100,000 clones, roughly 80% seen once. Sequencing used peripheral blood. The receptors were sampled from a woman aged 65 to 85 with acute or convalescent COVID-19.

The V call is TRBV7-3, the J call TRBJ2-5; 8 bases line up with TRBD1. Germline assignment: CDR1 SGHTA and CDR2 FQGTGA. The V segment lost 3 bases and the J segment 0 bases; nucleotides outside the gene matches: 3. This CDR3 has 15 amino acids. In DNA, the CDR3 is TGTGCCAGCAGCTTCGGGACAGGATACCAAGAGACCCAGTACTTC. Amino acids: CASSFGTGYQETQYF.

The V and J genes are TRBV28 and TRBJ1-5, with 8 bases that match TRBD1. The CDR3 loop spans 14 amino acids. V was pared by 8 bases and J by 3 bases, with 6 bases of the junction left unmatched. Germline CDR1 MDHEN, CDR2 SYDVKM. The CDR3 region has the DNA TGTGCCAGCGGGGTGACAGGGGACAATCAGCCCCAGCATTTT. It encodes CASGVTGDNQPQHF.

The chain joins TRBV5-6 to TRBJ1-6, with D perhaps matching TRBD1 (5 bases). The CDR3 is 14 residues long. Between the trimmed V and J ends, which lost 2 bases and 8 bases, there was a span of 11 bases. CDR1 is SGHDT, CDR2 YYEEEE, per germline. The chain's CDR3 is CASSFRVVDSPLHF. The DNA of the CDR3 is TGTGCCAGCAGCTTCAGGGTAGTGGATTCACCCCTCCACTTT.

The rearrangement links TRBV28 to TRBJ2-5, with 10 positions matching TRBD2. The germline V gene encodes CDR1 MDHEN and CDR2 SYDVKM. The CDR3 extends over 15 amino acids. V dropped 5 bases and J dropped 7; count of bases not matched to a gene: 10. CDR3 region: CASSPQTSGWGTQYF. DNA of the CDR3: TGTGCCAGCAGTCCACAGACTAGCGGGTGGGGGACCCAGTACTTC. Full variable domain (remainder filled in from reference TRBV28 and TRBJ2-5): DVKVTQSSRYLVKRTGEKVFLECVQDMDHENMFWYRQDPGLGLRLIYFSYDVKMKEKGDIPEGYSVSREKKERFSLILESASTNQTSMYLCASSPQTSGWGTQYFGPGTRLLVL.

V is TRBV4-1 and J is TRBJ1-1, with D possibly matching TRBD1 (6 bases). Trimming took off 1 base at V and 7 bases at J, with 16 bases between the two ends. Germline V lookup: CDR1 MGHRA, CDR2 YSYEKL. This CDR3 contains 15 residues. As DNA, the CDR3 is TGCGCCAGCAGCCAAGGCTACAAAGGGGGGGGTGAAGCTTTCTTT. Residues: CASSQGYKGGGEAFF.

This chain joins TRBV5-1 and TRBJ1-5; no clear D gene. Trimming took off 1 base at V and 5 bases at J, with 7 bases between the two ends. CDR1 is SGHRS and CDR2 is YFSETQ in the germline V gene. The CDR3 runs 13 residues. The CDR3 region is CASSLTVDQPQHF. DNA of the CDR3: TGCGCCAGCAGCTTGACAGTGGATCAGCCCCAGCATTTT. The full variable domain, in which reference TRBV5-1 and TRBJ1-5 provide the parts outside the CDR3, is KAGVTQTPRYLIKTRGQQVTLSCSPISGHRSVSWYQQTPGQGLQFLFEYFSETQRNKGNFPGRFSGRQFSNSRSEMNVSTLELGDSALYLCASSLTVDQPQHFGDGTRLSIL.

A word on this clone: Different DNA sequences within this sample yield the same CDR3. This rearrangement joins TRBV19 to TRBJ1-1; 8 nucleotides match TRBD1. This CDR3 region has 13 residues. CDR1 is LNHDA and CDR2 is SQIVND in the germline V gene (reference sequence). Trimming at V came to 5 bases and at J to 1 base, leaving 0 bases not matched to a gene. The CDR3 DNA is TGTGCCAGTAGTGACAGGGGGAACACTGAAGCTTTCTTT. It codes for CASSDRGNTEAFF.

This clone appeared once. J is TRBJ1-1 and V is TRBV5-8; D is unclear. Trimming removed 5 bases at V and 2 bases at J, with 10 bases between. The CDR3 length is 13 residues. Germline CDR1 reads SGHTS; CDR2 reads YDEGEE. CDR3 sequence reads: CASRSLPNTEAFF. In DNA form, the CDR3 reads TGTGCCAGCAGAAGTCTACCTAACACTGAAGCTTTCTTT. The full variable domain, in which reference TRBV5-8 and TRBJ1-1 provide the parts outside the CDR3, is EAGVTQSPTHLIKTRGQQATLRCSPISGHTSVYWYQQALGLGLQFLLWYDEGEERNRGNFPPRFSGRQFPNYSSELNVNALELEDSALYLCASRSLPNTEAFFGQGTRLTVV.

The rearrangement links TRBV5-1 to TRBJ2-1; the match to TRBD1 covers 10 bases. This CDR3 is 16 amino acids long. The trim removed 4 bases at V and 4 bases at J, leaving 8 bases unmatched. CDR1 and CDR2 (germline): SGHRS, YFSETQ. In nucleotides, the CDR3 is TGCGCCAGCAGCCCTGGGACAGGGGCCCCTTACAATGAGCAGTTCTTC. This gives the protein CASSPGTGAPYNEQFF.

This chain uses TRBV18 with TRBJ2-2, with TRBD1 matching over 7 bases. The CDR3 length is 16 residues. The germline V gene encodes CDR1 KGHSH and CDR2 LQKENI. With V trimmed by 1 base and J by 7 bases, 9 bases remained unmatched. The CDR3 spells CASSPQKGASSGELFF. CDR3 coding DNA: TGTGCCAGCTCACCACAAAAGGGGGCCAGCAGCGGGGAGCTGTTTTTT.

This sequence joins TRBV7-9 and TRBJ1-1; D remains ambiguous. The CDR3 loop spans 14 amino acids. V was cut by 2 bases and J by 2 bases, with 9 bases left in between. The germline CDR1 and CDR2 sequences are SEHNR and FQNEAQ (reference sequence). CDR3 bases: TGTGCCAGCAGCTTATACAGCTATAACACTGAAGCTTTCTTT. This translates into CASSLYSYNTEAFF.

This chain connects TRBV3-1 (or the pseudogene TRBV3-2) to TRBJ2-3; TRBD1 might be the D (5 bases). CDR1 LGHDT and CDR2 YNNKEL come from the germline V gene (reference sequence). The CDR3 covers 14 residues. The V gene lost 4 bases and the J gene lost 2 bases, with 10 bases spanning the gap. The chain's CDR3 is CASSPGHATDTQYF. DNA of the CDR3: TGTGCCAGCAGCCCTGGACATGCCACAGATACGCAGTATTTT.

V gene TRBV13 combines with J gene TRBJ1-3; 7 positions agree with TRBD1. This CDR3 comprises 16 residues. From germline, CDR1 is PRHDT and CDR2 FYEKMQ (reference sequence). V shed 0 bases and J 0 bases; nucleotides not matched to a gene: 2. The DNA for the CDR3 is TGTGCCAGCAGCTTAGGGGGACAGAGCTCTGGAAACACCATATATTTT. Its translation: CASSLGGQSSGNTIYF.

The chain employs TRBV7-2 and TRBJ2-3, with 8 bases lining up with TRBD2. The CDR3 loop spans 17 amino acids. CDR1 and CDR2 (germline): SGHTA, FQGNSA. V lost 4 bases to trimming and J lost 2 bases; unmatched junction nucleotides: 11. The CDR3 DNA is TGTGCCAGCAGCTCCACCTTGCTTAGCGGGGCCACAGATACGCAGTATTTT. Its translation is CASSSTLLSGATDTQYF.

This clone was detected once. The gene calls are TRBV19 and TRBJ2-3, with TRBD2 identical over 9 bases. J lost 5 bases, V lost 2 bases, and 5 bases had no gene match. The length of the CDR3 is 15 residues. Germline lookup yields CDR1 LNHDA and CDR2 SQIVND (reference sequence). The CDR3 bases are TGTGCCAGTAGTATAATGCGGGGGGGCCTAGATACGCAGTATTTT. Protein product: CASSIMRGGLDTQYF.

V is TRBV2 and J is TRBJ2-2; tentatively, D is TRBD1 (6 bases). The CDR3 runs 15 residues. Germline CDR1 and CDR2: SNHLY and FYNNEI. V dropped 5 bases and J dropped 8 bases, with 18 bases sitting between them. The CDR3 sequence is CASSPMGAGRGELFF. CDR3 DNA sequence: TGTGCCAGCAGTCCAATGGGGGCTGGTAGGGGGGAGCTGTTTTTT.

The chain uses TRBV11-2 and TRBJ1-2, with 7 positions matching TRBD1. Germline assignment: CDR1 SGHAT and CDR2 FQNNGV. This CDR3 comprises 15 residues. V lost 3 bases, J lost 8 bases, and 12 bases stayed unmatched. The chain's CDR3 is CASSLNDGTVHGYTF. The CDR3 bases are TGTGCCAGCAGCTTGAACGACGGGACAGTTCACGGCTACACCTTC.